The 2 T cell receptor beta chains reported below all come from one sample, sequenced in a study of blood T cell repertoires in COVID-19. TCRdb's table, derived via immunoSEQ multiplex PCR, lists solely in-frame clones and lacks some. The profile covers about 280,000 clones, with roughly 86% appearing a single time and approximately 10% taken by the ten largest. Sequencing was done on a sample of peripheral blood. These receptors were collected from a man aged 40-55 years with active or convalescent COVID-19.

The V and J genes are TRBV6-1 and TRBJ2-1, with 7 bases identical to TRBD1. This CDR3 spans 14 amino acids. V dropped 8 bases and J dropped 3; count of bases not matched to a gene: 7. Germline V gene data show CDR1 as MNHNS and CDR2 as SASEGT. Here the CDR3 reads CASHRDRVYNEQFF. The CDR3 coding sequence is TGTGCCAGCCACCGGGACAGAGTCTACAATGAGCAGTTCTTC.

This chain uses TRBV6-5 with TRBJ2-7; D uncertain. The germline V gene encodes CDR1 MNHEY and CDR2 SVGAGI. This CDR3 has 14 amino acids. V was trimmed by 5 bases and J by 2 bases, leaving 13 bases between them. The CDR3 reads CASSTPGFTYEQYF. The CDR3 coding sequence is TGTGCCAGCAGTACCCCGGGTTTCACCTACGAGCAGTACTTC.